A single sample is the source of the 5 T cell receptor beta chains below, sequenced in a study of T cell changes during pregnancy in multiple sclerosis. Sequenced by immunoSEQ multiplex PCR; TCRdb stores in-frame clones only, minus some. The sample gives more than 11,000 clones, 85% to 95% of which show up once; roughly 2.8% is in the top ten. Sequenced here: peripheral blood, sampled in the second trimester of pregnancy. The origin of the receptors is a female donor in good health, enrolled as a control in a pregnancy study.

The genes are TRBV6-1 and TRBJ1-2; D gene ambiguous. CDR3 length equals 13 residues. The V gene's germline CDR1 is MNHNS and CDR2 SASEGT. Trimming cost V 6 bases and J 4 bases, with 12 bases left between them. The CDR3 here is CASRERVSYGYTF. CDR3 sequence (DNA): TGTGCCAGCAGAGAGAGGGTGTCCTATGGCTACACCTTC.

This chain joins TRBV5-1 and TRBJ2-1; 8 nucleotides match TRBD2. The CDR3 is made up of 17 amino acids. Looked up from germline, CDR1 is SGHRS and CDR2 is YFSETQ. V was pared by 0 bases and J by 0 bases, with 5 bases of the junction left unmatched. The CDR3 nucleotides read TGCGCCAGCAGCTTGGCCGGAAGCGGGAGCTCCTACAATGAGCAGTTCTTC. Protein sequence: CASSLAGSGSSYNEQFF.

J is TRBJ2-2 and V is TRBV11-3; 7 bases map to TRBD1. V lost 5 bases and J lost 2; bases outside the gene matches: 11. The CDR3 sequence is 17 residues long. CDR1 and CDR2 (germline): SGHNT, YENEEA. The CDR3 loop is CASSRQGARVNTGELFF. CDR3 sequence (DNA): TGTGCCAGCAGCCGACAGGGAGCTAGGGTAAACACCGGGGAGCTGTTTTTT.

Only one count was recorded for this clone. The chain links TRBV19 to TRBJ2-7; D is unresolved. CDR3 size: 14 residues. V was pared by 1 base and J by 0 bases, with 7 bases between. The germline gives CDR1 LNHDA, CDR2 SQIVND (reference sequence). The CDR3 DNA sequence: TGTGCCAGTAGTATAGCCCTGAGCTCCTACGAGCAGTACTTC. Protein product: CASSIALSSYEQYF.

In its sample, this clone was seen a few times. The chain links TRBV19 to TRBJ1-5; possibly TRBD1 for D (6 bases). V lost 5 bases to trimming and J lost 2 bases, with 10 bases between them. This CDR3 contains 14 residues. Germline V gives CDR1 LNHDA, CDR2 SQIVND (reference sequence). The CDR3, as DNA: TGTGCCAGTAGTCTTCGACAGGGCAATCAGCCCCAGCATTTT. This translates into CASSLRQGNQPQHF.